Presented here are 30 T cell receptor beta chains from one specimen sequenced in a study of CD8+CD57+ T cells in acquired aplastic anemia. Genomic DNA, serving as template, underwent TCR beta VDJ and CDR3 profiling. TCRdb ran MiXCR on the reads and lists one entry per CDR3 protein. Of some 190,000 distinct CDR3 sequences in the sample, less than 55% are singletons; the top ten hold about 2.9%. The sequenced sample was sorted CD4+, CD8+, or CD8+CD57+ T cells (not recorded which) from PBMCs. The receptors shown here come from a human donor in good health.

Details on this clonotype: Being one base from a much bigger clone, this may be a read error. J is TRBJ1-1 and V is TRBV12-3 or TRBV12-4; D is ambiguous. V shed 4 bases and J shed 10 bases, with 13 bases lying between them. The CDR3 runs 12 residues. The CDR3 sequence: CASSSLGWAAFF. The CDR3 DNA follows: TGTGCCAGCAGTTCTTTAGGGTGGGCAGCTTTCTTT.

This clonotype was counted ten times or more. The chain carries TRBV11-2 and TRBJ1-3; D might be TRBD1 (5 bases). The germline gives CDR1 SGHAT, CDR2 FQNNGV. The CDR3 length is 18 residues. V lost 2 bases, J lost 4 bases, and 21 bases lay in between. The chain's CDR3 is CASSLKSPGLLSGNTIYF. CDR3 in DNA: TGTGCCAGCAGCTTAAAAAGTCCGGGGCTCTTGTCGGGAAACACCATATATTTT.

The CDR3 DNA reads as TGCAGCGTTGAGGCGAGATTTCAGTGGGGCCAAGAGACCCAGTACTTC. Its translation is CSVEARFQWGQETQYF. The rearrangement links TRBV29-1 to TRBJ2-5, with D hard to call. V lost 3 bases to trimming and J lost 1 base, with 18 bases between them. Germline V CDR1 and CDR2: SQVTM, ANQGSEA. The CDR3 is 16 amino acids.

The J gene is TRBJ1-2, the V gene TRBV7-9; D may be TRBD1 (5 bases). CDR3 size: 13 residues. Germline V gene sequence: CDR1 SEHNR, CDR2 FQNEAQ (reference sequence). Trimming took 5 bases from V and 3 from J, leaving 10 bases between them. The CDR3 DNA follows: TGTGCCAGCAGCGTCGACAGATACTATGGCTACACCTTC. Protein sequence: CASSVDRYYGYTF.

This clonotype was counted only a few times. The DNA of the CDR3 is TGTGCCAGCAGCCCATCGGGGGCAACTAATGAAAAACTGTTTTTT. Protein: CASSPSGATNEKLFF. The rearrangement joins TRBV11-3 to TRBJ1-4; possible D gene TRBD1, 5 bases. Between the trimmed V and J ends, which lost 5 bases and 0 bases, there was a span of 10 bases. This CDR3 spans 15 amino acids. The germline V gene has CDR1 SGHNT and CDR2 YENEEA.

The chain uses TRBV15 and TRBJ2-1, with D tentatively TRBD2 (5 bases). Germline values: CDR1 LNHNV, CDR2 YYDKDF (reference sequence). The CDR3 is made up of 15 amino acids. V lost 1 base and J lost 4, with 11 bases in between. The CDR3 DNA reads TGTGCCACCAGCAGAGGTTGGCAGCGGTACAATGAGCAGTTCTTC. Protein product: CATSRGWQRYNEQFF.

This chain connects TRBV20-1 to TRBJ2-5; the match to TRBD2 covers 11 bases. Germline CDR1 is DFQATT and CDR2 is SNEGSKA (reference sequence). The ends lost 4 bases at V and 3 bases at J; junction bases unmatched: 4. This CDR3 comprises 14 residues. The CDR3 loop reads CSATSGLAEETQYF. CDR3 DNA: TGCAGTGCTACATCGGGACTAGCGGAAGAGACCCAGTACTTC.

Details on this clonotype: This may be a read error: a much more frequent sequence differs by one nucleotide. The chain uses TRBV20-1 and TRBJ1-5, with TRBD1 as a possible D gene (5 bases). Germline V gene lookup returns CDR1 DFQATT and CDR2 SNEGSKA (reference sequence). This CDR3 spans 12 amino acids. CDR3 nucleotide sequence: TGCAGTGCCCGCTCGGGGGATCAGTCCCAGCATTTT. It translates to CSARSGDQSQHF.

This clonotype was observed a handful of times. The chain links TRBV10-3 to TRBJ2-7; 12 positions agree with TRBD1. Germline CDR1 is ENHRY and CDR2 is SYGVKD. V lost 7 bases and J lost 5; bases outside the gene matches: 3. The CDR3 is 13 amino acids. This chain's CDR3 is CAIKGTGGNEQYF. Here the CDR3 DNA reads TGTGCCATCAAAGGGACAGGGGGCAACGAGCAGTACTTC.

The chain has TRBV7-3 and TRBJ2-5, with D possibly TRBD2 on 6 matching bases. Trimming removed 6 bases from V and 5 bases from J, with 13 bases in between. The germline V gene has CDR1 SGHTA and CDR2 FQGTGA. CDR3 length: 13 amino acids. DNA for the CDR3: TGTGCCAGCAGTGCGGGGATTGGGGAGACCCAGTACTTC. This encodes CASSAGIGETQYF. Full variable domain (outside the CDR3, taken from reference TRBV7-3 and TRBJ2-5): GAGVSQTPSNKVTEKGKYVELRCDPISGHTALYWYRQSLGQGPEFLIYFQGTGAADDSGLPNDRFFAVRPEGSVSTLKIQRTERGDSAVYLCASSAGIGETQYFGPGTRLLVL.

J is TRBJ1-1 and V is TRBV19, with 9 nucleotides matching TRBD1. The ends lost 5 bases at V and 7 bases at J; junction bases unmatched: 5. Germline V lookup: CDR1 LNHDA, CDR2 SQIVND (reference sequence). The CDR3 has 13 residues. The CDR3 loop reads CASSEQGAVEAFF. CDR3 nucleotide sequence: TGTGCCAGTAGTGAACAGGGGGCAGTTGAAGCTTTCTTT.

The chain employs TRBV10-3 and TRBJ2-1; D possibly corresponds to TRBD1 (7 bases). The CDR3 runs to 13 residues. V was clipped by 3 bases and J by 5 bases, with 8 bases between them. Germline V CDR1 and CDR2: ENHRY, SYGVKD. The CDR3 region is CAISDRGDNEQFF. The CDR3 region has the DNA TGTGCCATCAGTGACAGGGGGGACAATGAGCAGTTCTTC.

The chain uses TRBV11-2 and TRBJ2-5; 16 nucleotides agree with TRBD2. CDR3 length equals 18 residues. Trimming at V came to 5 bases and at J to 5 bases, leaving 11 bases not matched to a gene. The germline gives CDR1 SGHAT, CDR2 FQNNGV. CDR3 sequence (DNA): TGTGCCAGCAGCGCCCGAGGGACTAGCGGGAGGGCAGTGGAGACCCAGTACTTC. Protein product: CASSARGTSGRAVETQYF.

This clonotype showed up many times. The chain links TRBV12-3 or TRBV12-4 to TRBJ1-4; possible D gene TRBD1, 5 bases. The CDR3 is 14 residues long. The V and J ends lost 2 bases and 7 bases respectively, with 11 bases between them. This CDR3 is CASSLRRGGEKLFF. DNA for the CDR3: TGTGCCAGCAGTTTAAGGAGGGGTGGTGAAAAACTGTTTTTT.

This clonotype was observed at least ten times. The chain recombines TRBV7-3 with TRBJ2-1; the match to TRBD2 covers 14 bases. The CDR3 sequence is 17 residues long. Germline CDR1 reads SGHTA; CDR2 reads FQGTGA. V was pared by 4 bases and J by 8 bases, with 10 bases of the junction left unmatched. Here the CDR3 reads CASSSRLAGGMTDEQFF. CDR3 sequence (DNA): TGTGCCAGCAGCTCAAGACTAGCGGGAGGGATGACGGATGAGCAGTTCTTC.

In regard to this clonotype: One base away lies a much larger clone, so this may be a sequencing read error. CDR3 residues: CASSMDYEQYF. CDR3 sequence (DNA): TGTGCCAGCAGTATGGACTACGAGCAGTACTTC. The chain is built from TRBV7-2 and TRBJ2-7; D gene unclear. Trimming left V 6 bases short and J 3 bases short, with 6 bases between. CDR3 length: 11 amino acids. Germline V gene lookup returns CDR1 SGHTA and CDR2 FQGNSA.

This clonotype was counted at least ten times. The genes are TRBV19 and TRBJ2-5; 8 bases align to TRBD2. The CDR3 contains 14 residues. The junction had 4 bases not matched to a gene; V was cut back by 3 bases and J by 4 bases. Germline CDR1 reads LNHDA; CDR2 reads SQIVND (reference sequence). The chain's CDR3 is CASSIGLAGETQYF. In DNA form, the CDR3 reads TGTGCCAGTAGTATTGGGCTAGCGGGAGAGACCCAGTACTTC.

The chain couples TRBV7-9 to TRBJ2-5, with 10 bases matching TRBD2. CDR3 length: 16 residues. Germline V gene lookup returns CDR1 SEHNR and CDR2 FQNEAQ (reference sequence). Trimming cost V 5 bases and J 5 bases; bases outside gene matches: 11. CDR3 DNA sequence: TGTGCCAGCAGCCCAGGGTATCTAGCGGGAGTGGAGACCCAGTACTTC. Encoded protein: CASSPGYLAGVETQYF.

This clonotype showed up just once. The V and J genes are TRBV24-1 and TRBJ2-5, with 7 nucleotides matching TRBD1. The germline gives CDR1 KGHDR, CDR2 SFDVKD. V shed 4 bases and J 5 bases; nucleotides not matched to a gene: 9. The CDR3 spans 15 residues. Here the CDR3 reads CATSDRQGSGETQYF. The CDR3 DNA reads TGTGCCACCAGTGACAGACAGGGTAGTGGGGAGACCCAGTACTTC.

The genes are TRBV29-1 and TRBJ2-7; tentative D call: TRBD1 (5 bases). Germline V gene lookup returns CDR1 SQVTM and CDR2 ANQGSEA. Trimming cost V 8 bases and J 3 bases, with 14 bases left between them. The CDR3 is made up of 12 amino acids. CDR3 in amino acids: CSLVVQGYEQYF. CDR3 nucleotides: TGCAGCTTAGTGGTGCAGGGCTACGAGCAGTACTTC.

This clonotype was recorded only once. The V and J genes are TRBV7-6 and TRBJ1-2; 7 bases fit TRBD1. V gave up 1 base and J gave up 3 bases; unmatched junction bases: 8. Germline CDR1 is SGHVS and CDR2 is FNYEAQ. The CDR3 has 16 amino acids. Here the CDR3 DNA reads TGTGCCAGCAGCTTAGGGAGGACAGGCAGCGACTATGGCTACACCTTC. Protein: CASSLGRTGSDYGYTF.

The chain is built from TRBV7-6 and TRBJ1-4, with D maybe TRBD1 (5 bases). V lost 11 bases and J 3 bases, leaving 7 bases between the germline ends. The V gene's germline CDR1 is SGHVS and CDR2 FNYEAQ. The CDR3 consists of 11 residues. CDR3 in amino acids: CAGTANEKLFF. The CDR3 nucleotides are TGTGCCGGGACGGCTAATGAAAAACTGTTTTTT.

This clonotype was detected ten times or more. The rearrangement links TRBV19 to TRBJ1-3; no clear D. Germline V CDR1 and CDR2: LNHDA, SQIVND (reference sequence). Deletions cut 3 bases from V and 0 bases from J, with 6 bases between. This CDR3 spans 14 amino acids. Here the CDR3 reads CASSIGSSGNTIYF. CDR3 bases: TGTGCCAGTAGTATCGGGAGCTCTGGAAACACCATATATTTT.

There are a few counts of this clonotype. The chain recombines TRBV15 with TRBJ2-7, with TRBD1 as a possible D gene (5 bases). Germline V CDR1 and CDR2: LNHNV, YYDKDF (reference sequence). Trimming took off 3 bases at V and 4 bases at J, with 7 bases between the two ends. The CDR3 is 12 amino acids. The CDR3 loop reads CATSSQGYEQYF. The CDR3 nucleotides are TGTGCCACCAGCAGTCAGGGTTACGAGCAGTACTTC.

Worth noting for this clonotype: A much larger clone differs from this one at a single base, so this may be a read error. The DNA of the CDR3 is TGTGCCAGCGGTTCCTGGACCAGAGGCACTGAAGCTTTCTTT. It specifies CASGSWTRGTEAFF. The J gene is TRBJ1-1, the V gene TRBV6-5; no reliable D call. Trimming left V 8 bases short and J 4 bases short, with 17 bases between. Germline V gene sequence: CDR1 MNHEY, CDR2 SVGAGI. CDR3 length: 14 residues.

This clonotype was recorded many times. This chain connects TRBV6-1 to TRBJ1-2; D is ambiguous. V dropped 5 bases and J dropped 2 bases, with 9 bases sitting between them. This CDR3 spans 13 amino acids. In germline, CDR1 is MNHNS, CDR2 SASEGT. CDR3 sequence reads: CASSQGLNYGYTF. CDR3 DNA: TGTGCCAGCAGTCAAGGACTCAACTATGGCTACACCTTC.

A note on this clonotype: One end of the junction fails to match germline, which may point to a read error. V usage is TRBV7-7 and J usage is TRBJ2-7; TRBD1 matches at 9 bases. CDR1 and CDR2 from the germline V gene are SSHAT and FNYEAQ (reference sequence). The CDR3 has 15 residues. CDR3 coding DNA: TGTGCTAGCAGCTTAAGCGGGACAGGGAGCTACGAGCAGTACTTC. Amino acid sequence: CASSLSGTGSYEQYF. Supplemented by reference TRBV7-7 and TRBJ2-7, the full variable domain reads GAGVSQSPRYKVTKRGQDVTLRCDPISSHATLYWYQQALGQGPEFLTYFNYEAQPDKSGLPSDRFSAERPEGSISTLTIQRTEQRDSAMYRCASSLSGTGSYEQYFGPGTRLTVT.

The chain uses TRBV10-2 and TRBJ2-1; D is possibly TRBD2 (5 bases). Looked up from germline, CDR1 is WSHSY and CDR2 is SAAADI. V was pared by 3 bases and J by 3 bases, with 18 bases between. The CDR3 is made up of 17 amino acids. The CDR3 nucleotides read TGCGCCAGCAGTGACTCGCTTCGGGCTAGCCACTACAATGAGCAGTTCTTC. Translation gives CASSDSLRASHYNEQFF.

This chain joins TRBV20-1 and TRBJ2-7, with 7 bases fitting TRBD1. The length of the CDR3 is 13 residues. Germline lookup yields CDR1 DFQATT and CDR2 SNEGSKA (reference sequence). Germline trimming cut 6 bases from V and 0 bases from J; bases unmatched to any gene: 5. The CDR3 here is CSASGQDSYEQYF. The CDR3 region has the DNA TGCAGTGCCAGCGGACAGGACTCCTACGAGCAGTACTTC.

J is TRBJ1-3 and V is TRBV7-2; D uncertain. Germline CDR1 SGHTA, CDR2 FQGNSA. Trimming left V 1 base short and J 0 bases short, with 7 bases between. The CDR3 has 15 amino acids. As DNA, the CDR3 is TGTGCCAGCAGCTTAGGGTCGACCTCTGGAAACACCATATATTTT. Translation gives CASSLGSTSGNTIYF.